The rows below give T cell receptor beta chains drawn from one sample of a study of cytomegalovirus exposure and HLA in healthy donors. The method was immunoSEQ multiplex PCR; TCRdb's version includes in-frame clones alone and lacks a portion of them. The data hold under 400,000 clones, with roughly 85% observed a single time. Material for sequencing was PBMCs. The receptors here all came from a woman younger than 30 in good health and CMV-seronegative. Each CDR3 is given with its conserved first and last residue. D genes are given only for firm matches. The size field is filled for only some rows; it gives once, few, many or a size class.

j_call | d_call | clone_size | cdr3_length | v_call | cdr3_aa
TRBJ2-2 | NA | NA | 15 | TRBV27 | CASSWTMFGTGELFF
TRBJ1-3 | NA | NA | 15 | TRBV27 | CASRGAGSSGNTIYF
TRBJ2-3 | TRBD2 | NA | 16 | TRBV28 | CASSFRGLREGDTQYF
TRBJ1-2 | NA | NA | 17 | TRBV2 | CARPGHKLQIPNYGYTF
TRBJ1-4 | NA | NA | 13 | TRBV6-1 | CASTPATNEKLFF
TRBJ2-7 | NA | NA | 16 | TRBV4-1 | CASSQVRGASGYEQYF
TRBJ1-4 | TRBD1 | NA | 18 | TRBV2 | CASSESQGARRSNEKLFF
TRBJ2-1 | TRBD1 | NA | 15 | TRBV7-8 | CASSIPGQGTNEQFF
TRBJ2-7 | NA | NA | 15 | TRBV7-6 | CASSLGGGTSYEQYF
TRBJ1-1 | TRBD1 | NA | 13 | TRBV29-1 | CSAGTGQNTEAFF
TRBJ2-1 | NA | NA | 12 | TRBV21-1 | CASSKVEVEQFF
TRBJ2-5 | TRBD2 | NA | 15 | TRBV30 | CAWSGGRATRETQYF
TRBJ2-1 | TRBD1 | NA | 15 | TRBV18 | CASSQQGQAYNEQFF
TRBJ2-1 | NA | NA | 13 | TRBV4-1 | CASSQGTGLAQFF
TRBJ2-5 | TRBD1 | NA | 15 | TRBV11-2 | CASSWPTGEQETQYF
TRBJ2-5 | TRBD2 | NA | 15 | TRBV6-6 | CASSTSGGRQETQYF
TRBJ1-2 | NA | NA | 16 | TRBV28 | CASAPPDRPWSGGYTF
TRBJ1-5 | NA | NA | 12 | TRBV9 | CASGAGSQPQHF
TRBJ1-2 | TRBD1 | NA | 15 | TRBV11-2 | CASSPDRAVPYGYTF
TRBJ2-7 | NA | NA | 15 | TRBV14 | CASSQARGAPNEQYF
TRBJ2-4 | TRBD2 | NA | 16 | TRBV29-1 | CSVAGLAGRTKNIQYF
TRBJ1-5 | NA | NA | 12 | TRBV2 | CASTDSHQPQHF
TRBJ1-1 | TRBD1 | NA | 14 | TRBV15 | CATSKTGAGTEAFF
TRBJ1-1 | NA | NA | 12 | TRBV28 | CASSFRDTEAFF
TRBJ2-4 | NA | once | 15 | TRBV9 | CASSPGSTRGDIQYF
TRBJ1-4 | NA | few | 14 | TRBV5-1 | CASSSTPAAEKLFF
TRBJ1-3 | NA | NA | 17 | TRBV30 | CAWAGLEGYRKANTIYF
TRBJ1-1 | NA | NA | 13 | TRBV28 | CASSVSSNTEAFF
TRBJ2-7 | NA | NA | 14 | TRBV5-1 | CASSRMTRPYEQYF
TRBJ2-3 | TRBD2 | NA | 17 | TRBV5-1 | CASSPAGVAGRTDTQYF
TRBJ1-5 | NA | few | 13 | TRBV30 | CAWSRQGNQPQHF
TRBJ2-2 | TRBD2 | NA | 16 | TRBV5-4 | CASSSRGSGAAGELFF
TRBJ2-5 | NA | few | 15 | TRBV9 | CASSAGGQGDKTQYF
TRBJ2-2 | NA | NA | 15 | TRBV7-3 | CASSQTSLKTGELFF
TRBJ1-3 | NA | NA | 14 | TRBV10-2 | CASSEAGPGNTIYF
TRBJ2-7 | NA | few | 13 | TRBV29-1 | CSVEVASTYEQYF
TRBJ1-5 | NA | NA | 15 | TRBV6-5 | CASSNTRYSNQPQHF
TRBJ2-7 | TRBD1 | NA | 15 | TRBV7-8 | CASSPWTGLAYEQYF
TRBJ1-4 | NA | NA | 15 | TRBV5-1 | CASRRSDRINEKLFF
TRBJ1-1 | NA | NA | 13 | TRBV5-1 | CASSFGGAVEAFF
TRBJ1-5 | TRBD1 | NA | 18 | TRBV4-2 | CASSQSLQGARGNQPQHF
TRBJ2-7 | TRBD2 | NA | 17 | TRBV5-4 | CASSLAKLAGVVYEQYF
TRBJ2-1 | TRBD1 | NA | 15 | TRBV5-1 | CASRRQGAEGDEQFF
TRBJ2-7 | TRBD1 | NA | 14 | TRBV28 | CASRGQGSSYEQYF
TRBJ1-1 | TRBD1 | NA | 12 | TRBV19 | CASHLQGAQAFF
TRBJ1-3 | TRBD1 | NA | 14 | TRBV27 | CASSPGGSGNTIYF
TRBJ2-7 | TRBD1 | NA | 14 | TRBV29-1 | CSVVLPGQSYEQYF
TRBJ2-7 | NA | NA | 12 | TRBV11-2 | CASSTAGAGQYF
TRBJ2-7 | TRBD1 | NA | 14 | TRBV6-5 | CASSETGAYYEQYF
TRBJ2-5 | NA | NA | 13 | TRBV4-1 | CASSQGLEETQYF
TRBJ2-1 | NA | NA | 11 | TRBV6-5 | CASSHRTEQFF